These T cell receptor beta chains were read from a single sample in a study of cytomegalovirus exposure and HLA in healthy donors. Produced via immunoSEQ multiplex PCR; TCRdb's table is partial and in-frame only. The sample has around 60,000 clones; around 90% are singletons. The specimen sequenced was PBMCs. These receptors all come from a woman aged 18-35 years in good health and CMV-seronegative. Both conserved end residues are part of each CDR3. A D gene is named only where the DNA matches it firmly. Only part of the rows carry a size: once, few, many, or a class if the clone is expanded.

>TRBV5-1|TRBJ1-2|-|TRBD1
TGCGCCAGCAGCCTTTCCGGGACAGAAGGCTACACCTTC
CASSLSGTEGYTF
>TRBV5-1|TRBJ1-6|-|TRBD1
TGCGCCAGCAGCGGACAGGGGGATTCACCCCTCCACTTT
CASSGQGDSPLHF
>TRBV19|TRBJ1-1|-|TRBD1
TGTGCCAGTAGTCTGTCCCAGGGGGCCAACACTGAAGCTTTCTTT
CASSLSQGANTEAFF
>TRBV5-1|TRBJ2-2|-|-
TGCGCCAGCAGCTTGGCCGTAACGGGGTACACCGGGGAGCTGTTTTTT
CASSLAVTGYTGELFF
>TRBV7-2|TRBJ2-3|-|TRBD2
TGTGCCAGCAGCTTCCTAGCGGGGGCCGTTCCGTATACGCAGTATTTT
CASSFLAGAVPYTQYF
>TRBV11-2|TRBJ2-7|-|-
TGTGCCAGCAGCTTAGTTGGCTTCTACGAGCAGTACTTC
CASSLVGFYEQYF
>TRBV5-5|TRBJ2-5|-|-
TGTGCCAGCAGCTTGGTTCAGGGTTGGTCACAAGAGACCCAGTACTTC
CASSLVQGWSQETQYF
>TRBV29-1|TRBJ2-1|-|-
TGCAGCGCGACCGGGGGAGACCCAACGATCAATGAGCAGTTCTTC
CSATGGDPTINEQFF
>TRBV29-1|TRBJ1-1|once|-
TGCAGCGCCATCCCTACGGGGGCTGAAGCTTTCTTT
CSAIPTGAEAFF
>TRBV4-2|TRBJ1-4|-|-
TGTGCCAGCAGCCAAGATGGCCTGGGGGCCTCCGGTGAAAAACTGTTTTTT
CASSQDGLGASGEKLFF
>TRBV6-5|TRBJ1-2|-|TRBD1
TGTGCCAGCAGTTACTCGACAGGGAGGTATGATGGCTACACCTTC
CASSYSTGRYDGYTF
>TRBV6-5|TRBJ2-4|-|-
TGTGCCAGCAGCCCAACCAAAACTACCAAAAACATTCAGTACTTC
CASSPTKTTKNIQYF
>TRBV11-2|TRBJ2-1|-|TRBD2
TGTGCCAGCAGCTTAGATCCCGGAAGCGGGAGACATGAGCAGTTCTTC
CASSLDPGSGRHEQFF
>TRBV4-2|TRBJ1-5|-|-
TGTGCCAGCAGCCAAGACCAGGGGAGTCAGCCCCAGCATTTT
CASSQDQGSQPQHF
>TRBV28|TRBJ2-4|once|TRBD1
TGTGCCAGCAGCTTGGGGGGACAGGTTGCGTACATTCAGTACTTC
CASSLGGQVAYIQYF
>TRBV6-1|TRBJ1-1|-|TRBD1
TGTGCCAGCAGTGAAGAGTTCAGCATCGGACAGGGCACTGAAGCTTTCTTT
CASSEEFSIGQGTEAFF
>TRBV7-9|TRBJ1-3|-|TRBD1
TGTGCCAGCAGCCCGGACAGGAACTCTGGAAACACCATATATTTT
CASSPDRNSGNTIYF
>TRBV7-3|TRBJ2-1|-|-
TGTGCCAGCAGCTCGCAGCTGACTGCCTACAATGAGCAGTTCTTC
CASSSQLTAYNEQFF
>TRBV13|TRBJ2-7|-|-
TGTGCCAGCAGCTTAGGCCGTGAGGGAAACGAGCAGTACTTC
CASSLGREGNEQYF
>TRBV10-3|TRBJ1-1|-|-
TGTGCCATCTACTCTGGACAGAACGAAGCTTTCTTT
CAIYSGQNEAFF
>TRBV7-9|TRBJ2-1|-|TRBD1
TGTGCCAGCAGCCATTACCGGGACAGTGGGAATGAGCAGTTCTTC
CASSHYRDSGNEQFF
>TRBV9|TRBJ2-1|-|-
TGTGCCAGCAGTGAATCGGTTCGTGACTACAATGAGCAGTTCTTC
CASSESVRDYNEQFF
>TRBV27|TRBJ1-2|-|-
TGTGCCAGCAGTTTATCGTTCGCAGGCTATGGCTACACCTTC
CASSLSFAGYGYTF
>TRBV14|TRBJ2-7|-|TRBD2
TGTGCCAGCAGCCCCTACGGGACTAGCAACGAGCAGTACTTC
CASSPYGTSNEQYF
>TRBV5-1|TRBJ2-5|-|TRBD2
TGCGCCAGCAGCTTGGCTGCGGGGGTGTACCAAGAGACCCAGTACTTC
CASSLAAGVYQETQYF
>TRBV5-1|TRBJ1-1|-|-
TGCGCCAGCAGCTCCACTACAGGGCTGAACACTGAAGCTTTCTTT
CASSSTTGLNTEAFF
>TRBV6-4|TRBJ1-5|-|-
TGTGCCAGCAGTGAACAGGGTGGTCAGCCCCAGCATTTT
CASSEQGGQPQHF
>TRBV2|TRBJ2-6|-|-
TGTGCCAGCAGTGATAGCGGTGTGGGGGACTCTGGGGCCAACGTCCTGACTTTC
CASSDSGVGDSGANVLTF
>TRBV20-1|TRBJ1-2|few|-
TGCAGTGTGCCAGGGGCCTCTGGCTACACCTTC
CSVPGASGYTF
>TRBV28|TRBJ2-2|-|-
TGTGCCAGCAGGCCGGGCGGGTCCACCGGGGAGCTGTTTTTT
CASRPGGSTGELFF
>TRBV7-3|TRBJ2-5|-|TRBD2
TGTGCCAGCAGGTCAAACCCTAGCGGGGAAGAGACCCAGTACTTC
CASRSNPSGEETQYF
>TRBV27|TRBJ1-2|-|-
TGTGCCAGCAGTTTATTCCCGGGTTTCTATGGCTACACCTTC
CASSLFPGFYGYTF